These 25 T cell receptor beta chains were sequenced from one sample in a study of vaccination and CD4 T cells after COVID-19. Specified treatment: approximately 11-day PBMC culture with coronavirus spike peptide pools or control peptides (ViraFEST assay). The antigens these receptors bind are not known. With the Oncomine TCR Beta short-read assay, DNA from cultured CD4+ T cells was sequenced. One entry per CDR3 protein results from TCRdb running MiXCR on the PCR reads. Seen here are around 13,000 distinct CDR3 sequences, roughly 26% observed once, and the top ten hold roughly 28%. Material: CD4+ T cells from blood, cultured in vitro, obtained before SARS-CoV-2 vaccination. The receptors derive from a human donor who received a COVID-19 vaccine.

In its sample, this clonotype was seen a few times. The chain carries TRBV7-9 and TRBJ2-5; D might be TRBD1 (6 bases). The CDR3 loop spans 14 amino acids. Trimming stripped 2 bases from V and 5 bases from J, with 12 bases between. The germline V gene has CDR1 SEHNR and CDR2 FQNEAQ (reference sequence). CDR3: CASSLIQGRETQYF. DNA for the CDR3: TGTGCCAGCAGCTTAATACAGGGCAGGGAGACCCAGTACTTC.

The chain combines TRBV23-1 with TRBJ2-2; D gene ambiguous. TRBV23-1 is known as an ORF, though its function is uncertain. Trimming took 0 bases from V and 0 from J, leaving 17 bases between them. The length of the CDR3 is 19 residues. The chain's CDR3 is CASSQSGRRKNANTGELFF. The DNA of the CDR3 is TGCGCCAGCAGTCAATCAGGACGGAGAAAAAACGCGAACACCGGGGAGCTGTTTTTT.

Turning to this clonotype: Here the CDR3 omits its conserved ending phenylalanine or tryptophan, so a read error is the likely source. V usage is TRBV5-1 and J usage is TRBJ2-5, with D perhaps given as TRBD1 or TRBD2 (6 bases each). Between the trimmed V and J ends, which lost 5 bases and 5 bases, there was a span of 19 bases. The CDR3 is made up of 15 amino acids. From germline, CDR1 is SGHRS and CDR2 YFSETQ. The CDR3 region has the DNA TGCGCCAGCAGTGTGAGGAAGGGGGGCGGTGAGACCCAGTACTGC. Translated: CASSVRKGGGETQYC.

This rearrangement joins TRBV6-2 or TRBV6-3 to TRBJ1-3; no clear D gene. V shed 0 bases and J shed 0 bases, with 9 bases lying between them. The CDR3 is made up of 16 amino acids. Per the germline V gene, CDR1 is MNHEY and CDR2 is SVGEGT. CDR3 protein: CASSYSNPVSGNTIYF. For the CDR3, the DNA is TGTGCCAGCAGTTACTCGAACCCCGTCTCTGGAAACACCATATATTTT.

The genes are TRBV6-1 and TRBJ2-2, with TRBD1 identical over 12 bases. There are 17 residues in the CDR3. CDR1 and CDR2 (germline): MNHNS, SASEGT. V trimming: 5 bases; J trimming: 7 bases; junction bases outside the gene matches: 11. The CDR3 reads CASSQLTGTGGIGELFF. The CDR3 DNA follows: TGTGCCAGCAGTCAGTTGACCGGGACAGGGGGCATCGGGGAGCTGTTTTTT.

This chain uses TRBV29-1 with TRBJ2-5, with no clear D. The CDR3 has 13 residues. Germline loops: CDR1 SQVTM, CDR2 ANQGSEA. Deletions cut 4 bases from V and 2 bases from J, with 11 bases between. DNA of the CDR3: TGCAGCGTTGCGCCAGGATATCAAGAGACCCAGTACTTC. Its protein product is CSVAPGYQETQYF.

The sample holds a few counts of this clonotype. This chain joins TRBV19 and TRBJ1-1; 10 bases match TRBD1. Per germline, CDR1 LNHDA and CDR2 SQIVND (reference sequence). Losses at the gene ends were 7 bases for V and 4 bases for J; bases not matched to a gene: 6. The CDR3 runs 14 residues. CDR3 coding DNA: TGTGCCAGTATGGGGACAGGGGCAATCACTGAAGCTTTCTTT. Residues: CASMGTGAITEAFF. Full variable domain (missing parts from reference TRBV19 and TRBJ1-1): DGGITQSPKYLFRKEGQNVTLSCEQNLNHDAMYWYRQDPGQGLRLIYYSQIVNDFQKGDIAEGYSVSREKKESFPLTVTSAQKNPTAFYLCASMGTGAITEAFFGQGTRLTVV.

V usage is TRBV19 and J usage is TRBJ1-1; 8 bases agree with TRBD1. The length of the CDR3 is 16 residues. The junction had 11 bases not matched to a gene; V was cut back by 4 bases and J by 4 bases. Germline CDR1 is LNHDA and CDR2 is SQIVND (reference sequence). The chain's CDR3 is CASSRKDRAGSTEAFF. The CDR3 DNA follows: TGTGCCAGTAGTAGGAAGGACAGGGCGGGTAGCACTGAAGCTTTCTTT.

The chain couples TRBV9 to TRBJ1-6; 8 bases fit TRBD1. The CDR3 has 15 residues. The germline CDR1 and CDR2 sequences are SGDLS and YYNGEE. V lost 3 bases to trimming and J lost 6 bases; unmatched junction nucleotides: 5. The CDR3 nucleotides read TGTGCCAGCAGCGCAGGGGGCCTTGGTAATTCACCCCTCCACTTT. Translated, it gives CASSAGGLGNSPLHF.

This clonotype has only a few counts. V usage is TRBV27 and J usage is TRBJ2-1; 8 bases are shared with TRBD2. The CDR3 is 20 residues long. With V trimmed by 6 bases and J by 2 bases, 21 bases remained unmatched. Germline lookup yields CDR1 MNHEY and CDR2 SMNVEV (reference sequence). Written as DNA, the CDR3 is TGTGCCAGCAGGGCGAAATATCGGGGGGGAACTAAAGGAACCTACAATGAGCAGTTCTTC. Its protein is CASRAKYRGGTKGTYNEQFF.

This clonotype was seen more than once but under ten times. The V and J genes are TRBV24-1 and TRBJ2-7; no reliable D call. This CDR3 is 12 amino acids long. The V gene's germline CDR1 is KGHDR and CDR2 SFDVKD. The V and J ends lost 0 bases and 5 bases respectively, with 4 bases between them. CDR3 DNA: TGTGCCACCAGTGATTTGCGCGACGAGCAGTACTTC. It codes for CATSDLRDEQYF.

The chain employs TRBV20-1 and TRBJ2-2; 9 positions agree with TRBD2. Germline trimming cut 4 bases from V and 3 bases from J; bases unmatched to any gene: 3. The CDR3 consists of 14 residues. CDR1 is DFQATT, CDR2 SNEGSKA, per germline (reference sequence). DNA for the CDR3: TGCAGTGCTATGACTAGCGGTGACACCGGGGAGCTGTTTTTT. It specifies CSAMTSGDTGELFF.

This clonotype was counted between two and nine times. CDR3 sequence: CASSDTGGTDTQYF. In nucleotides, the CDR3 is TGTGCCAGCAGCGACACAGGGGGCACAGATACGCAGTATTTT. The chain carries TRBV6-2 or TRBV6-3 and TRBJ2-3; 7 bases align to TRBD1. CDR3 size: 14 residues. The trim removed 6 bases at V and 1 base at J, leaving 4 bases unmatched. Germline V gene sequence: CDR1 MNHEY, CDR2 SVGEGT.

The chain couples TRBV12-3 or TRBV12-4 to TRBJ1-6, with D uncertain. Trimming cost V 1 base and J 9 bases, with 10 bases left between them. The CDR3 has 14 residues. The CDR3 here is CASSLDRGSSPLHF. The CDR3 bases are TGTGCCAGCAGTTTAGATCGCGGGAGTTCACCCCTCCACTTT.

This clonotype was seen only a few times. The V gene is TRBV15, the J gene TRBJ2-3, with 10 bases that match TRBD2. V shed 4 bases and J 4 bases; nucleotides not matched to a gene: 8. This CDR3 contains 16 residues. Per germline, CDR1 LNHNV and CDR2 YYDKDF (reference sequence). CDR3 sequence reads: CATSISGGVWADTQYF. CDR3 bases: TGTGCCACCAGCATAAGCGGGGGGGTTTGGGCAGATACGCAGTATTTT.

The V and J genes are TRBV11-3 and TRBJ2-1; D might be TRBD1 (6 bases). This CDR3 comprises 14 residues. CDR1 is SGHNT, CDR2 YENEEA, per germline. The V and J ends lost 1 base and 6 bases respectively, with 10 bases between them. CDR3 in DNA: TGTGCCAGCAGCTTAGCCACAGGGTCCAATGAGCAGTTCTTC. This gives the protein CASSLATGSNEQFF.

This clonotype came up a few times. V is TRBV20-1 and J is TRBJ1-1; D is undetermined. The length of the CDR3 is 13 residues. Trimming took 0 bases from V and 4 from J, leaving 9 bases between them. CDR1 and CDR2 from the germline V gene are DFQATT and SNEGSKA (reference sequence). The DNA of the CDR3 is TGCAGTGCTAGAGATCAAGTAGGCACTGAAGCTTTCTTT. It translates to CSARDQVGTEAFF.

The rearrangement links TRBV7-2 to TRBJ2-5; D is possibly TRBD1 or TRBD2 (5 bases each). The germline V and J ends were trimmed by 4 bases and 5 bases, with 17 bases remaining between them. This CDR3 comprises 15 residues. Germline V lookup: CDR1 SGHTA, CDR2 FQGNSA. CDR3 sequence (DNA): TGTGCCAGCAGCTCCCCGGCTGGGGCGGGTGAGACCCAGTACTTC. Protein: CASSSPAGAGETQYF.

This clonotype was counted only a few times. The CDR3 nucleotides are TGTGCCAGCAGTGAGCTTACTGGGTATGGCTACACCTTC. Its protein is CASSELTGYGYTF. The V gene is TRBV2, the J gene TRBJ1-2; D unresolved. V lost 3 bases to trimming and J lost 5 bases, with 10 bases between them. This CDR3 region has 13 residues. CDR1 SNHLY and CDR2 FYNNEI come from the germline V gene.

This chain uses TRBV12-3 or TRBV12-4 with TRBJ1-6; D might be TRBD1 (6 bases). Trimming took off 4 bases at V and 7 bases at J, with 14 bases between the two ends. There are 15 residues in the CDR3. CDR3 coding DNA: TGTGCCAGCAGTTGGACTCCAACAGGGAATTCACCCCTCCACTTT. It encodes CASSWTPTGNSPLHF.

The chain employs TRBV18 and TRBJ1-2; TRBD1 matches 10 bases. Trimming at V came to 3 bases and at J to 3 bases, leaving 4 bases not matched to a gene. The CDR3 sequence is 15 residues long. Germline CDR1 KGHSH, CDR2 LQKENI. For the CDR3, the DNA is TGTGCCAGCTCACCCTCGACAGGGGGCTACTATGGCTACACCTTC. It specifies CASSPSTGGYYGYTF.

This clonotype was seen just once. The V gene is TRBV11-3, the J gene TRBJ2-5, with 13 bases lining up with TRBD2. J lost 5 bases, V lost 5 bases, and 8 bases had no gene match. The CDR3 sequence is 16 residues long. Germline-derived CDR1 and CDR2 are SGHNT and YENEEA. The DNA of the CDR3 is TGTGCCAGCAGCACGAGACTAGCGGGGGGAGGGGAGACCCAGTACTTC. Its protein is CASSTRLAGGGETQYF.

This chain connects TRBV5-1 to TRBJ1-4, with no clear D. V lost 5 bases and J 8 bases, leaving 16 bases between the germline ends. The CDR3 consists of 14 residues. Per germline, CDR1 SGHRS and CDR2 YFSETQ. This chain's CDR3 is CASRSGPLREKLFF. CDR3 DNA: TGCGCCAGCAGAAGCGGACCCTTGCGGGAAAAACTGTTTTTT.

This clonotype was counted a few times. The V and J genes are TRBV24-1 and TRBJ1-5; tentatively, D is TRBD1 (6 bases). Germline CDR1 reads KGHDR; CDR2 reads SFDVKD. The CDR3 totals 17 residues. The V end lost 3 bases, the J end lost 0 bases, and 14 bases lay between the germline ends. Written as DNA, the CDR3 is TGTGCCACCAGTGATGCTAAGGACAGTTATAGCAATCAGCCCCAGCATTTT. Its protein is CATSDAKDSYSNQPQHF.

The V and J genes are TRBV18 and TRBJ2-3; no definite D call. With 2 bases removed from V and 0 bases from J, the gap between germline ends came to 12 bases. The V gene's germline CDR1 is KGHSH and CDR2 LQKENI. The CDR3 is 16 amino acids. CDR3 nucleotides: TGTGCCAGCTCACCAGAAGCGAAAATTAGCACAGATACGCAGTATTTT. It is translated as CASSPEAKISTDTQYF.